Below are 13 T cell receptor beta chains sequenced from a single sample in a study of T cells in localized non-small cell lung cancer (dated by TCRdb to about 2020). Library preparation used the immunoSEQ multiplex PCR assay. The clones in this table, taken by TCRdb from immuneACCESS, are in-frame only. Not every clone is retained; where verified, under half of the shortfall comes from an unresolved V gene, and the cause of the rest is unknown. The table for this sample lists 60,000 or so clones; about four fifths of them were counted only once. Approximately 4.7% of the sample is in the top ten clones. Material: PBMCs, obtained before any cancer treatment. Source of these receptors: a man aged 40 to 69 with stage II lung adenocarcinoma.

This chain links TRBV5-1 with TRBJ2-4; TRBD1 matches at 7 bases. The trim removed 0 bases at V and 8 bases at J, leaving 8 bases unmatched. Germline V gene lookup returns CDR1 SGHRS and CDR2 YFSETQ. There are 15 residues in the CDR3. CDR3 sequence (DNA): TGCGCCAGCAGCTTGGAGACAGGGATGGGGGACATTCAGTACTTC. Its protein is CASSLETGMGDIQYF. The full variable domain, in which reference TRBV5-1 and TRBJ2-4 provide the parts outside the CDR3, is KAGVTQTPRYLIKTRGQQVTLSCSPISGHRSVSWYQQTPGQGLQFLFEYFSETQRNKGNFPGRFSGRQFSNSRSEMNVSTLELGDSALYLCASSLETGMGDIQYFGAGTRLSVL.

The J gene is TRBJ2-7, the V gene TRBV11-2; 13 bases match TRBD2. The CDR3 is made up of 16 amino acids. V was clipped by 5 bases and J by 0 bases; unmatched bases: 4. Germline CDR1 reads SGHAT; CDR2 reads FQNNGV. CDR3: CASSPWTSGSSYEQYF. CDR3 coding DNA: TGTGCCAGCAGCCCATGGACTAGCGGGAGCTCCTACGAGCAGTACTTC.

Here the CDR3 DNA reads TGCGCCAGCAGCCAAGATCATTGGGGGCTCTCCTACGAGCAGTACTTC. Amino acid sequence: CASSQDHWGLSYEQYF. The gene calls are TRBV4-1 and TRBJ2-7; D perhaps matches TRBD1 (6 bases). V shed 0 bases and J shed 0 bases, with 12 bases lying between them. The CDR3 is made up of 16 amino acids. In germline, CDR1 is MGHRA, CDR2 YSYEKL.

The chain uses TRBV12-5 and TRBJ1-1; 7 nucleotides line up with TRBD1. The germline V gene has CDR1 LGHNT and CDR2 FRNRAP. The CDR3 runs 14 residues. Unmatched junction bases numbered 9, after V lost 7 bases and J lost 4 bases. The CDR3 bases are TGTGCTAGTGCCGTTCAGGGGGTGAGCACTGAAGCTTTCTTT. Residues: CASAVQGVSTEAFF. Variable domain in full (rest from reference TRBV12-5 and TRBJ1-1): DARVTQTPRHKVTEMGQEVTMRCQPILGHNTVFWYRQTMMQGLELLAYFRNRAPLDDSGMPKDRFSAEMPDATLATLKIQPSEPRDSAVYFCASAVQGVSTEAFFGQGTRLTVV.

The gene calls are TRBV7-9 and TRBJ1-1; 8 bases match TRBD1. CDR1 and CDR2 (germline): SEHNR, FQNEAQ (reference sequence). The CDR3 covers 13 residues. V trimming: 5 bases; J trimming: 6 bases; junction bases outside the gene matches: 5. In DNA form, the CDR3 reads TGTGCCAGCAGCCGGGACAGGATCGCTGAAGCTTTCTTT. It codes for CASSRDRIAEAFF.

The J gene is TRBJ1-1, the V gene TRBV25-1; possibly TRBD1 for D (5 bases). This CDR3 contains 11 residues. Germline CDR1 MGHDK, CDR2 SYGVNS. Trimming removed 6 bases at V and 9 bases at J, with 11 bases between. The CDR3 loop reads CASRSGGKAFF. The CDR3 DNA follows: TGTGCCAGCAGGAGCGGGGGGAAAGCTTTCTTT.

The rearrangement links TRBV29-1 to TRBJ2-7, with a weak D call TRBD1 (6 bases). The germline V and J ends were trimmed by 7 bases and 2 bases, with 12 bases remaining between them. The V gene's germline CDR1 is SQVTM and CDR2 ANQGSEA. The CDR3 is 12 amino acids. The chain's CDR3 is CSAVRDTYEQYF. CDR3 nucleotides: TGCAGCGCCGTTCGGGACACCTACGAGCAGTACTTC.

The chain recombines TRBV11-3 with TRBJ1-1, with 10 positions matching TRBD1. With V trimmed by 4 bases and J by 1 base, 6 bases remained unmatched. Germline V gives CDR1 SGHNT, CDR2 YENEEA. The CDR3 sequence is 16 residues long. DNA of the CDR3: TGTGCCAGCAGCTACGAGGGACAGGGGAAGAACACTGAAGCTTTCTTT. It encodes CASSYEGQGKNTEAFF.

J is TRBJ1-2 and V is TRBV2; 10 bases are shared with TRBD1. V trimming: 3 bases; J trimming: 7 bases; junction bases outside the gene matches: 2. The germline CDR1 and CDR2 sequences are SNHLY and FYNNEI. The CDR3 spans 13 residues. In DNA, the CDR3 is TGTGCCAGCAGTGACGGGACAGGGGTTGGCTACACCTTC. Protein: CASSDGTGVGYTF.

The rearrangement links TRBV18 to TRBJ2-2; D perhaps matches TRBD1 (6 bases). Germline V gives CDR1 KGHSH, CDR2 LQKENI. The V gene lost 10 bases and the J gene lost 3 bases, with 15 bases spanning the gap. This CDR3 is 14 amino acids long. As DNA, the CDR3 is TGTGCCACTGCGGACAGAGCGGACACCGGGGAGCTGTTTTTT. It codes for CATADRADTGELFF.

The chain combines TRBV6-1 with TRBJ1-1; D is undetermined. With 7 bases removed from V and 5 bases from J, the gap between germline ends came to 8 bases. Germline CDR1 MNHNS, CDR2 SASEGT. The CDR3 has 11 amino acids. The CDR3 spells CASTLLTEAFF. As DNA, the CDR3 is TGTGCCAGCACTTTGTTAACTGAAGCTTTCTTT.

The V call is TRBV7-2, the J call TRBJ1-1; D gene unclear. Between the trimmed V and J ends, which lost 5 bases and 0 bases, there was a span of 16 bases. The CDR3 loop spans 16 amino acids. Germline V gene data show CDR1 as SGHTA and CDR2 as FQGNSA. The CDR3 DNA is TGTGCCAGCAGCCCTTACCGCGTTTCTATGAACACTGAAGCTTTCTTT. This gives the protein CASSPYRVSMNTEAFF.

The chain employs TRBV4-3 and TRBJ2-3; tentative D call: TRBD2 (6 bases). The CDR3 runs to 16 residues. Germline lookup yields CDR1 LGHNA and CDR2 YSLEER. Trimming cost V 0 bases and J 0 bases, with 10 bases left between them. The CDR3: CASSQEGGLSTDTQYF. The CDR3 coding sequence is TGCGCCAGCAGCCAAGAGGGAGGTCTGAGCACAGATACGCAGTATTTT.